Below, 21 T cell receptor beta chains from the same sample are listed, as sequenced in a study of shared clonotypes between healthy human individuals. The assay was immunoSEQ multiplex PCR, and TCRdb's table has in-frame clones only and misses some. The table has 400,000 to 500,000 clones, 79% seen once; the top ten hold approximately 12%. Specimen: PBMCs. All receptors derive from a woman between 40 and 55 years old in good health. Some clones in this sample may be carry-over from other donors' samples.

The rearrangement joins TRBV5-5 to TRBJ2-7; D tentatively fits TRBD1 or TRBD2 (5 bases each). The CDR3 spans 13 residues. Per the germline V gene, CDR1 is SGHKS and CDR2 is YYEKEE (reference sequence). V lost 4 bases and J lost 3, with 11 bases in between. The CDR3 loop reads CASSVRGLYEQYF. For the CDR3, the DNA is TGTGCCAGCAGCGTCCGGGGCCTCTACGAGCAGTACTTC.

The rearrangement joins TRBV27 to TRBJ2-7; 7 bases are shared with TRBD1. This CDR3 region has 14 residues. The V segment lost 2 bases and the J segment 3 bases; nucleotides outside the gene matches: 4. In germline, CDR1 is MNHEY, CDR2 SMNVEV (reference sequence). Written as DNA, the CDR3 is TGTGCCAGCAGTTTAGGACAGGCAATCTACGAGCAGTACTTC. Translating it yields CASSLGQAIYEQYF.

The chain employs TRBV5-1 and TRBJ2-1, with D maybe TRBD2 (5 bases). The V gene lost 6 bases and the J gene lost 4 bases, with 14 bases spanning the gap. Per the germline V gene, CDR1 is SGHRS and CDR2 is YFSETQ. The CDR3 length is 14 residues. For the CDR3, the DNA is TGCGCCAGCAATAGAGGGAGCAAGTACAATGAGCAGTTCTTC. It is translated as CASNRGSKYNEQFF.

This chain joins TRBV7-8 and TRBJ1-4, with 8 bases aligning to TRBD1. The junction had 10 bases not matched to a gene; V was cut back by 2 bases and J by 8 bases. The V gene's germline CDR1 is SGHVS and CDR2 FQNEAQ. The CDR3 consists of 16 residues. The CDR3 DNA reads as TGTGCCAGCAGCTTAAACGGAGACAGGGGAGGCGAAAAACTGTTTTTT. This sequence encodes CASSLNGDRGGEKLFF.

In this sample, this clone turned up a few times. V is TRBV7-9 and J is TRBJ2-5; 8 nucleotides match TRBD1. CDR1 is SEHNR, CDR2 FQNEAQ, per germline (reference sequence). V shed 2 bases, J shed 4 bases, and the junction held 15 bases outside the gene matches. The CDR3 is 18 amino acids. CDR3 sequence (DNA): TGTGCCAGCAGCTTACCCCTTAGGACAGGGATTTATCGAGAGACCCAGTACTTC. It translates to CASSLPLRTGIYRETQYF.

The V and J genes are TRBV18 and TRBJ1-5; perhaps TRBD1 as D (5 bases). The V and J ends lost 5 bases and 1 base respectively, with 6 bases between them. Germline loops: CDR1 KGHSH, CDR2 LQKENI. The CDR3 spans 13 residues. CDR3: CASSRDSNQPQHF. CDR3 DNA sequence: TGTGCCAGCTCAAGGGACAGCAATCAGCCCCAGCATTTT. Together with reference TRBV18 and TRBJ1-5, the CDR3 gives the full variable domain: NAGVMQNPRHLVRRRGQEARLRCSPMKGHSHVYWYRQLPEEGLKFMVYLQKENIIDESGMPKERFSAEFPKEGPSILRIQQVVRGDSAAYFCASSRDSNQPQHFGDGTRLSIL.

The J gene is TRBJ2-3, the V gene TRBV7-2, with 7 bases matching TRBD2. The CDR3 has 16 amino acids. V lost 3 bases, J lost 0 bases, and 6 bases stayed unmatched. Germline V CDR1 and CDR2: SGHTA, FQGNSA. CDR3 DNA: TGTGCCAGCAGCTTGACGCTAGCGGTCAGCACAGATACGCAGTATTTT. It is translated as CASSLTLAVSTDTQYF.

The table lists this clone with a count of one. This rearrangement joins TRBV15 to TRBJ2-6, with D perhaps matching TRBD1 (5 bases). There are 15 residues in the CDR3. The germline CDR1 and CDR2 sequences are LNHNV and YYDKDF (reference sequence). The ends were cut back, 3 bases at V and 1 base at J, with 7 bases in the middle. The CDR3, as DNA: TGTGCCACCAGCAGGACAGTTTCTGGGGCCAACGTCCTGACTTTC. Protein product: CATSRTVSGANVLTF.

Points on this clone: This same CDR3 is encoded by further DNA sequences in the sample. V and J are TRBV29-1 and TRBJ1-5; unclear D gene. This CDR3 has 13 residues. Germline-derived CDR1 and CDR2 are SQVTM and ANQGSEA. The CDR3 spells CSVLLSDGRPQHF. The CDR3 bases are TGCAGTGTTTTGTTATCAGACGGACGGCCCCAGCATTTT.

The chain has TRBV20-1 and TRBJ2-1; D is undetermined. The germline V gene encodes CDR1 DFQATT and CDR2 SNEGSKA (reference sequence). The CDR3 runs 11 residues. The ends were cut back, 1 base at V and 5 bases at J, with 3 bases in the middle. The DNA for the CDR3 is TGCAGTGCTAGAGGGAACAATGAGCAGTTCTTC. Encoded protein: CSARGNNEQFF.

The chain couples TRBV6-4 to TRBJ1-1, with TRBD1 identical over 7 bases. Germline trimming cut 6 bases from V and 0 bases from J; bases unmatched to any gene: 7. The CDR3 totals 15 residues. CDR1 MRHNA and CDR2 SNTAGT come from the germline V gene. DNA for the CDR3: TGTGCCAGCAGGGAGCAGACAGGGATGAACACTGAAGCTTTCTTT. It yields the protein CASREQTGMNTEAFF.

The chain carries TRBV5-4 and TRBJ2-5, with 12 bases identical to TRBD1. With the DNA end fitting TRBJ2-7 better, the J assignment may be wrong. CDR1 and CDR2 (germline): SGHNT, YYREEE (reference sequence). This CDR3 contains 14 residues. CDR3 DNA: TGTGCCAGCAGCTCCGGGACAGGGGGCTCCGAGCAGTACTTC. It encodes CASSSGTGGSEQYF.

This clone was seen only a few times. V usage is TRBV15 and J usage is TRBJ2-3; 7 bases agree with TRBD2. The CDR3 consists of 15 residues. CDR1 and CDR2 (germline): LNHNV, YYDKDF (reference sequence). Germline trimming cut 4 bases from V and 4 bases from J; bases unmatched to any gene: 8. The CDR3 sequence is CATSIHGLEADTQYF. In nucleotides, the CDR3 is TGTGCCACCAGCATACACGGACTAGAGGCAGATACGCAGTATTTT.

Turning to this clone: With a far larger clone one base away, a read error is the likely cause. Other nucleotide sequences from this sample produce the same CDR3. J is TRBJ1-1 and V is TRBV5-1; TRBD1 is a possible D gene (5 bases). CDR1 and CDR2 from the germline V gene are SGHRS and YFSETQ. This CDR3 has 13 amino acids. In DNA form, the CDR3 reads TGCGCCAGCAGCTTAAGGGGTGGCACTGAAGCCTTCTTT. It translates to CASSLRGGTEAFF. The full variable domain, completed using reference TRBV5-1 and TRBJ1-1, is KAGVTQTPRYLIKTRGQQVTLSCSPISGHRSVSWYQQTPGQGLQFLFEYFSETQRNKGNFPGRFSGRQFSNSRSEMNVSTLELGDSALYLCASSLRGGTEAFFGQGTRLTVV.

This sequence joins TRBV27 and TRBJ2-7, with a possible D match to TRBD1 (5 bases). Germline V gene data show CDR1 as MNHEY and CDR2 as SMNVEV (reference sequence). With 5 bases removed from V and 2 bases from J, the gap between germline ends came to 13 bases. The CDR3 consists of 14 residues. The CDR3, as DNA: TGTGCCAGCAGTCGGACAAATAAGGCCTACGAGCAGTACTTC. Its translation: CASSRTNKAYEQYF.

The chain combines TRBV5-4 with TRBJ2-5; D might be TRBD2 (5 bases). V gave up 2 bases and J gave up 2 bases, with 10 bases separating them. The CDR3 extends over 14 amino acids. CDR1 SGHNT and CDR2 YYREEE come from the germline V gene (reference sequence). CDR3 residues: CASSFWEIQETQYF. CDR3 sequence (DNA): TGTGCCAGCAGCTTCTGGGAGATACAAGAGACCCAGTACTTC.

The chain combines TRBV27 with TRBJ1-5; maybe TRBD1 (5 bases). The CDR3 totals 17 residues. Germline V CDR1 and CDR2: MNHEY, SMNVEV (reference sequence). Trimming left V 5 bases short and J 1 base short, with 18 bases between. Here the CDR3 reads CASSLILGPRSNQPQHF. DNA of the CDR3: TGTGCCAGCAGTCTAATTTTGGGACCAAGAAGCAATCAGCCCCAGCATTTT.

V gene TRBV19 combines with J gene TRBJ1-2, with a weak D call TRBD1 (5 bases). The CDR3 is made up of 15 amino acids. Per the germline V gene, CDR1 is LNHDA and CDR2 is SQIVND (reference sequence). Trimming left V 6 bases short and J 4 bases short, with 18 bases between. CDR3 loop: CASSHTRDASYGYTF. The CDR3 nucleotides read TGTGCCAGTAGCCACACCCGGGACGCGTCCTATGGCTACACCTTC.

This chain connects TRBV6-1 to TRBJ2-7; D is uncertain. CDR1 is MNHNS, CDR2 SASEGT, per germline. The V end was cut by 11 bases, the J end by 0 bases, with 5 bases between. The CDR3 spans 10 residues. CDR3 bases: TGTGCCGTGAGCTCCTACGAGCAGTACTTC. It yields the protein CAVSSYEQYF.

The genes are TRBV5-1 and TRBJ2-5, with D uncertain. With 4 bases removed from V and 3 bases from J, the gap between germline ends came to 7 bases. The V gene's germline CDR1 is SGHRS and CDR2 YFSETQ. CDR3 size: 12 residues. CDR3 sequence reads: CASSPTEETQYF. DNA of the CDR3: TGCGCCAGCAGCCCGACTGAAGAGACCCAGTACTTC.

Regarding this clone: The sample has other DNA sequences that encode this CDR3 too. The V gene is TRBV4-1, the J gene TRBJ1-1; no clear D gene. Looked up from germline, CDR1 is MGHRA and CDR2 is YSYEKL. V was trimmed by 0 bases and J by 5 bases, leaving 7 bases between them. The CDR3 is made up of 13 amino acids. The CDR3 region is CASSQERFTEAFF. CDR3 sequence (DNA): TGCGCCAGCAGCCAAGAACGGTTTACTGAAGCTTTCTTT.